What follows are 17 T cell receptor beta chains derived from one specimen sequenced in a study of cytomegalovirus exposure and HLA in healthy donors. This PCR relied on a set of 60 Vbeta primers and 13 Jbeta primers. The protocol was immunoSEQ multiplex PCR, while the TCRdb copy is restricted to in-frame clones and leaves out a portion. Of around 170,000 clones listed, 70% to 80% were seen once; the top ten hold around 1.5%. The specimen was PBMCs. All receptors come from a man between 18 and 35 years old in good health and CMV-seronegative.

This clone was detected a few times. CDR3 sequence (DNA): TGTGCCAGCAGCTCCACGATGAGGGGACAGGGGGCCTACGAGCAGTACTTC. This codes for CASSSTMRGQGAYEQYF. J is TRBJ2-7 and V is TRBV7-9; 11 bases match TRBD1. This CDR3 spans 17 amino acids. J was trimmed by 2 bases and V by 4 bases; bases with no gene match: 10. Germline V lookup: CDR1 SEHNR, CDR2 FQNEAQ (reference sequence).

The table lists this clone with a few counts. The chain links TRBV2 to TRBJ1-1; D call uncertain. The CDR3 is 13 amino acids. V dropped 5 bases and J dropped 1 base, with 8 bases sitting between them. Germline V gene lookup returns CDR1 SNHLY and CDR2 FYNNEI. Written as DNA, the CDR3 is TGTGCCAGCAGTCTGACACCGAACACTGAAGCTTTCTTT. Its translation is CASSLTPNTEAFF.

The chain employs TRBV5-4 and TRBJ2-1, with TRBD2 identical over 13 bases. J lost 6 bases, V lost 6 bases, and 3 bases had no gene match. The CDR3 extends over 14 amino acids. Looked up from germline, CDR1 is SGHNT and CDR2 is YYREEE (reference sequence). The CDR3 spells CASMGLAGPNEQFF. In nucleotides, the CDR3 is TGTGCCAGCATGGGACTAGCGGGGCCCAATGAGCAGTTCTTC.

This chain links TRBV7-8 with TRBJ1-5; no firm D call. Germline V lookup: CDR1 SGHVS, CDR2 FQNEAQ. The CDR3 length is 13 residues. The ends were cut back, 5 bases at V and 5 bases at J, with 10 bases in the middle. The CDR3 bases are TGTGCCAGCAGCCTCTCCCAGGATCAGCCCCAGCATTTT. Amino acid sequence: CASSLSQDQPQHF.

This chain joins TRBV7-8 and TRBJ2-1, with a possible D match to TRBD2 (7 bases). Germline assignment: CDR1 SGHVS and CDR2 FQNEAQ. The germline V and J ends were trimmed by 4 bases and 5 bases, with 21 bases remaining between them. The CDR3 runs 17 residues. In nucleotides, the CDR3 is TGTGCCAGCAGCTCCCGTTCTGGGCGGGGGCCGAACAATGAGCAGTTCTTC. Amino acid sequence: CASSSRSGRGPNNEQFF.

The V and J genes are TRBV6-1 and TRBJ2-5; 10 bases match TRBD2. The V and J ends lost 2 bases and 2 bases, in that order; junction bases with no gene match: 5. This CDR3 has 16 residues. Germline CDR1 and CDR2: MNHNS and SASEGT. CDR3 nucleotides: TGTGCCAGCAGTGAACTGGGGACTAGCGAACAAGAGACCCAGTACTTC. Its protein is CASSELGTSEQETQYF.

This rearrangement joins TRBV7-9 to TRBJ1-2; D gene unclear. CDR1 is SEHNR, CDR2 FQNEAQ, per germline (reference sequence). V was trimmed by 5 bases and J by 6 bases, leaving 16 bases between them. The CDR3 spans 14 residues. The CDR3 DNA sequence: TGTGCCAGCAGCCCAATGGCTGGTCTGAATGGCTACACCTTC. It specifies CASSPMAGLNGYTF.

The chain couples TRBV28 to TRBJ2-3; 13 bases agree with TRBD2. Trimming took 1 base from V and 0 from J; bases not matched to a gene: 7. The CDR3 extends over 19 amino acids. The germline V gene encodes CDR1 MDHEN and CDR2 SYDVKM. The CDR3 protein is CASSLSGTSGAPSTDTQYF. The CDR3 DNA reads TGTGCCAGCAGTTTATCGGGGACTAGCGGGGCCCCGAGCACAGATACGCAGTATTTT.

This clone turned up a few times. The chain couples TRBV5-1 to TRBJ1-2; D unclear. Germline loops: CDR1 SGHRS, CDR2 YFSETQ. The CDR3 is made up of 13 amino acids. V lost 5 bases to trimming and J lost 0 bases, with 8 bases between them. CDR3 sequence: CASSSTSNYGYTF. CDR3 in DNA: TGCGCCAGCAGTTCCACATCTAACTATGGCTACACCTTC.

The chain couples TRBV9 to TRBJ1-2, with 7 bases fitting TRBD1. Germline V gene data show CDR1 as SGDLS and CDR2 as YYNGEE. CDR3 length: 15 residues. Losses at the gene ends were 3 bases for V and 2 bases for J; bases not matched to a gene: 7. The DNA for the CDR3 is TGTGCCAGCAGCGAGAGGCCACAGGGGAACTATGGCTACACCTTC. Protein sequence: CASSERPQGNYGYTF.

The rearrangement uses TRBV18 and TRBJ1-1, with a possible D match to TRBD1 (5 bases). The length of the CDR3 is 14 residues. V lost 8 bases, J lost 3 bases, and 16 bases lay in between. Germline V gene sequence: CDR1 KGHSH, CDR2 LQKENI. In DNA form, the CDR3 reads TGTGCCAGCACGTTACAGGTCCCTTACACTGAAGCTTTCTTT. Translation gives CASTLQVPYTEAFF. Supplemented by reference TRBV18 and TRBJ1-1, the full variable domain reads NAGVMQNPRHLVRRRGQEARLRCSPMKGHSHVYWYRQLPEEGLKFMVYLQKENIIDESGMPKERFSAEFPKEGPSILRIQQVVRGDSAAYFCASTLQVPYTEAFFGQGTRLTVV.

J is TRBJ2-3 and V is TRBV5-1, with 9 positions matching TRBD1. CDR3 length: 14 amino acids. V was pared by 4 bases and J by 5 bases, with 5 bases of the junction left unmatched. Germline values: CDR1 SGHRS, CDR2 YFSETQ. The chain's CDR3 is CASSPGTGQDTQYF. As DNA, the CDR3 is TGCGCCAGCAGCCCGGGGACAGGGCAAGATACGCAGTATTTT.

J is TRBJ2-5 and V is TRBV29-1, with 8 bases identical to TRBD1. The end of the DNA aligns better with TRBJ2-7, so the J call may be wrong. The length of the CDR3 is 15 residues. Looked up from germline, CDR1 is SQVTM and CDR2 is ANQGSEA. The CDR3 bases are TGCAGCGTGATACGGAGACAGGGGAGTTCCTACGAGCAGTACTTC. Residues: CSVIRRQGSSYEQYF.

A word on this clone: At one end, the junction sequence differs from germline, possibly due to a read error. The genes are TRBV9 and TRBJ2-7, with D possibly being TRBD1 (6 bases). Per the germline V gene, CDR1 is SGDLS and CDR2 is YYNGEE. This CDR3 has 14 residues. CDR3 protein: CASSGTDGSCEQYF. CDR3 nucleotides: TGTGCCAGCAGCGGGACAGATGGGTCCTGCGAGCAGTACTTC.

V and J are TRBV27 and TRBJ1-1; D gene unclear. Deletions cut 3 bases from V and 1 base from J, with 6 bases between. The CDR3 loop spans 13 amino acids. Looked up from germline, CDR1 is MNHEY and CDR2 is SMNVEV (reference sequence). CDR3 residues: CASSFFSNTEAFF. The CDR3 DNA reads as TGTGCCAGCAGTTTCTTCTCGAACACTGAAGCTTTCTTT.

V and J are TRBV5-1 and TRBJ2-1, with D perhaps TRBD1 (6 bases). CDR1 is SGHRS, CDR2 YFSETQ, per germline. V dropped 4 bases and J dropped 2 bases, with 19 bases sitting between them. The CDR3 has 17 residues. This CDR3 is CASSETFSGDPYNEQFF. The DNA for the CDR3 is TGCGCCAGCAGCGAAACTTTTTCAGGGGACCCCTACAATGAGCAGTTCTTC. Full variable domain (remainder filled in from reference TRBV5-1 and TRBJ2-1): KAGVTQTPRYLIKTRGQQVTLSCSPISGHRSVSWYQQTPGQGLQFLFEYFSETQRNKGNFPGRFSGRQFSNSRSEMNVSTLELGDSALYLCASSETFSGDPYNEQFFGPGTRLTVL.

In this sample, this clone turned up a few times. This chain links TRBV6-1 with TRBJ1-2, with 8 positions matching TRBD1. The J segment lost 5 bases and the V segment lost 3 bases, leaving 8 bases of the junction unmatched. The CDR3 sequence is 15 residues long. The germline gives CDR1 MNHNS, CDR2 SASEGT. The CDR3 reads CASSDFQGAGYGYTF. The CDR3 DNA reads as TGTGCCAGCAGTGATTTTCAGGGGGCGGGGTATGGCTACACCTTC.